Included here is one T cell receptor (beta chain) sequence, with context. The sample has other DNA sequences that encode this CDR3 too. The data are from a study of cytomegalovirus exposure and HLA in healthy donors. The PCR employed 60 Vbeta primers together with 13 Jbeta primers. Assay used: immunoSEQ multiplex PCR; TCRdb lists only in-frame clones, some missing. The sample shows about 75,000 clones, roughly 84% of them seen only once. The CDR3 is made up of 14 amino acids. Germline-derived CDR1 and CDR2 are SGHAT and FQNNGV. Trimming left V 0 bases short and J 3 bases short, with 8 bases between. The genes are TRBV11-2 and TRBJ1-1; the D is unclear. Sequences were obtained from PBMCs. This TCR was recovered from a man aged 70 or older in good health and CMV-seropositive. CDR3 region: CASSLDRFDTEAFF. CDR3 nucleotides: TGTGCCAGCAGCTTAGACAGGTTCGACACTGAAGCTTTCTTT.